Below are 29 T cell receptor beta chains sequenced from a single sample in a study of neoadjuvant nivolumab and ipilimumab in lung cancer. Repertoires were generated with immunoSEQ multiplex PCR, while TCRdb's copy carries only in-frame clones and drops some. This table holds some 27,000 clones, 75% to 90% found once. Here the sequenced sample was peripheral blood, taken before neoadjuvant nivolumab, alone or with ipilimumab. All receptors come from an adult with non-small cell lung cancer.

The chain couples TRBV9 to TRBJ1-1, with TRBD1 matching over 9 bases. Trimming cost V 3 bases and J 1 base; bases outside gene matches: 13. The CDR3 covers 18 residues. CDR1 and CDR2 (germline): SGDLS, YYNGEE. CDR3 sequence (DNA): TGTGCCAGCAGCGGCCACAGGGGGCCCAGTCTCCCGAACACTGAAGCTTTCTTT. This codes for CASSGHRGPSLPNTEAFF. Supplemented by reference TRBV9 and TRBJ1-1, the full variable domain reads DSGVTQTPKHLITATGQRVTLRCSPRSGDLSVYWYQQSLDQGLQFLIQYYNGEERAKGNILERFSAQQFPDLHSELNLSSLELGDSALYFCASSGHRGPSLPNTEAFFGQGTRLTVV.

The CDR3 DNA reads TGTGCCAGCAGCCCGACTAGGGCTGGGGAGCAGTACTTC. It encodes CASSPTRAGEQYF. V usage is TRBV2 and J usage is TRBJ2-7; D may be TRBD2 (6 bases). The V gene lost 6 bases and the J gene lost 7 bases, with 16 bases spanning the gap. The CDR3 loop spans 13 amino acids. Per germline, CDR1 SNHLY and CDR2 FYNNEI.

J is TRBJ2-3 and V is TRBV2, with a possible D match to TRBD1 (6 bases). The CDR3 has 16 residues. The germline V gene encodes CDR1 SNHLY and CDR2 FYNNEI. The V end lost 0 bases, the J end lost 6 bases, and 16 bases lay between the germline ends. The CDR3 region is CASSEATYPQGDTQYF. The CDR3 bases are TGTGCCAGCAGTGAAGCTACCTACCCACAGGGCGATACGCAGTATTTT.

This chain joins TRBV5-6 and TRBJ1-4, with D possibly being TRBD1 (5 bases). Between the trimmed V and J ends, which lost 4 bases and 8 bases, there was a span of 18 bases. The CDR3 runs 15 residues. Germline assignment: CDR1 SGHDT and CDR2 YYEEEE. CDR3: CASSVPRRGREKLFF. The CDR3, as DNA: TGTGCCAGCAGCGTACCCAGGCGGGGCCGGGAAAAACTGTTTTTT.

The chain recombines TRBV7-8 with TRBJ2-1; maybe TRBD2 (7 bases). Between the trimmed V and J ends, which lost 1 base and 11 bases, there was a span of 21 bases. The germline gives CDR1 SGHVS, CDR2 FQNEAQ. The length of the CDR3 is 16 residues. CDR3 in DNA: TGTGCCAGCAGCTTAGAGTCAGGCGGGGGCCGGGGAAAGCAGTTCTTC. Amino acids: CASSLESGGGRGKQFF. Together with reference TRBV7-8 and TRBJ2-1, the CDR3 gives the full variable domain: GAGVSQSPRYKVAKRGQDVALRCDPISGHVSLFWYQQALGQGPEFLTYFQNEAQLDKSGLPSDRFFAERPEGSVSTLKIQRTQQEDSAVYLCASSLESGGGRGKQFFGPGTRLTVL.

This CDR3 is CASSLAPGQGFGGYTF. In DNA form, the CDR3 reads TGTGCCAGCAGCTTAGCGCCGGGACAGGGGTTTGGTGGCTACACCTTC. This chain links TRBV7-2 with TRBJ1-2; 10 bases are shared with TRBD1. CDR3 length: 16 residues. The ends lost 0 bases at V and 7 bases at J; junction bases unmatched: 8. From germline, CDR1 is SGHTA and CDR2 FQGNSA.

CDR3 sequence (DNA): TGTGCCAGCAGTGATAATCAGGGGTATGGCTACACCTTC. It translates to CASSDNQGYGYTF. This rearrangement joins TRBV7-9 to TRBJ1-2; D might be TRBD1 (6 bases). The CDR3 runs to 13 residues. Trimming removed 6 bases from V and 5 bases from J, with 13 bases in between. Germline V gene lookup returns CDR1 SEHNR and CDR2 FQNEAQ (reference sequence).

The rearrangement joins TRBV6-1 to TRBJ2-6; D not certain. This CDR3 comprises 15 residues. Germline V gives CDR1 MNHNS, CDR2 SASEGT. With 4 bases removed from V and 0 bases from J, the gap between germline ends came to 7 bases. The DNA for the CDR3 is TGTGCCAGCAGTGTGGCCACCTCTGGGGCCAACGTCCTGACTTTC. Encoded protein: CASSVATSGANVLTF.

The J gene is TRBJ2-2, the V gene TRBV11-3, with D hard to call. Trimming took 4 bases from V and 6 from J, leaving 21 bases between them. Germline V gene data show CDR1 as SGHNT and CDR2 as YENEEA. This CDR3 comprises 17 residues. Here the CDR3 DNA reads TGTGCCAGCAGCTCAAACCCCGGGCCCCCGAGCGCCGGGGAGCTGTTTTTT. Residues: CASSSNPGPPSAGELFF.

Notes on this clone: A junction boundary mismatches the germline segment, possibly from a read error. In nucleotides, the CDR3 is TGCAGCGTACCCGGACAGGACCCCTATGAGCAGTACTTC. As protein: CSVPGQDPYEQYF. J is TRBJ2-7 and V is TRBV29-1; 7 nucleotides agree with TRBD1. Germline CDR1 reads SQVTM; CDR2 reads ANQGSEA. CDR3 length equals 13 residues.

This chain links TRBV20-1 with TRBJ2-5, with no clear D. The CDR3 spans 10 residues. V shed 5 bases and J shed 3 bases, with 4 bases lying between them. CDR1 is DFQATT, CDR2 SNEGSKA, per germline (reference sequence). CDR3 bases: TGCAGTGCTGGGAAAGAGACCCAGTACTTC. Amino acid sequence: CSAGKETQYF.

This chain connects TRBV10-1 to TRBJ2-7; TRBD2 matches 8 bases. CDR1 and CDR2 from the germline V gene are WNHNN and SYGVQD (reference sequence). CDR3 length: 15 amino acids. J was trimmed by 1 base and V by 6 bases; bases with no gene match: 8. CDR3 loop: CASSPGREISYEQYF. The CDR3 DNA reads as TGCGCCAGCAGCCCCGGGAGGGAGATTTCCTACGAGCAGTACTTC.

The chain recombines TRBV7-9 with TRBJ2-7; D is undetermined. Trimming took off 2 bases at V and 2 bases at J, with 4 bases between the two ends. CDR3 length: 12 residues. Germline CDR1 SEHNR, CDR2 FQNEAQ (reference sequence). The DNA for the CDR3 is TGTGCCAGCAGCTTAAGGACCTACGAGCAGTACTTC. Amino acids: CASSLRTYEQYF.

The genes are TRBV5-5 and TRBJ2-7; 7 positions match TRBD2. Germline values: CDR1 SGHKS, CDR2 YYEKEE (reference sequence). CDR3 size: 14 residues. V shed 1 base and J 6 bases; nucleotides not matched to a gene: 7. The CDR3 reads CASSLLPGGSEQYF. CDR3 DNA: TGTGCCAGCAGCTTGCTCCCCGGGGGGTCCGAGCAGTACTTC.

The chain recombines TRBV5-1 with TRBJ2-7; 9 nucleotides agree with TRBD1. This CDR3 is 17 amino acids long. Germline V gene lookup returns CDR1 SGHRS and CDR2 YFSETQ. V was pared by 4 bases and J by 2 bases, with 13 bases of the junction left unmatched. The CDR3 here is CASSAGTGILGTYEQYF. The CDR3 nucleotides read TGCGCCAGCAGCGCCGGGACAGGGATCCTTGGCACCTACGAGCAGTACTTC.

This clone appeared a few times. This chain links TRBV2 with TRBJ1-1; weak D call: TRBD1 (6 bases). Germline CDR1 is SNHLY and CDR2 is FYNNEI. Trimming removed 3 bases from V and 3 bases from J, with 11 bases in between. CDR3 length equals 14 residues. As DNA, the CDR3 is TGTGCCAGCAGTGAGGGGGCTTGGGACACTGAAGCTTTCTTT. Its translation: CASSEGAWDTEAFF.

The gene calls are TRBV4-1 and TRBJ2-7; D may be TRBD2 (5 bases). Germline V gives CDR1 MGHRA, CDR2 YSYEKL. The length of the CDR3 is 16 residues. V was shortened by 0 bases and J by 3 bases, with 15 bases between the two germline ends. CDR3 bases: TGCGCCAGCAGCCAAGAGTACACCACTCGGGGCTACGAGCAGTACTTC. This gives the protein CASSQEYTTRGYEQYF.

This chain joins TRBV12-2 and TRBJ1-4; the table names TRBD1, a call not compared with the DNA. TRBV12-2 is classified as a pseudogene. The CDR3 consists of 18 residues. CDR3 protein: CASRLGNDRIATNEKLFF. CDR3 bases: TGTGCAAGTCGCTTAGGAAACGACAGAATTGCAACTAATGAAAAACTGTTTTTT.

This clone occurred a few times. The chain combines TRBV11-2 with TRBJ1-1; 9 bases map to TRBD1. The germline CDR1 and CDR2 sequences are SGHAT and FQNNGV. CDR3 length: 15 amino acids. With V trimmed by 2 bases and J by 4 bases, 5 bases remained unmatched. In DNA, the CDR3 is TGTGCCAGCAGCTTACTCGGACAGGGGACCACTGAAGCTTTCTTT. Protein product: CASSLLGQGTTEAFF.

The V gene is TRBV9, the J gene TRBJ1-4; TRBD1 might be the D (6 bases). CDR1 is SGDLS and CDR2 is YYNGEE in the germline V gene. CDR3 length: 16 residues. V was clipped by 3 bases and J by 8 bases, with 20 bases between them. CDR3 residues: CASSGGGVGAVEKLFF. CDR3 sequence (DNA): TGTGCCAGCAGCGGCGGTGGGGTGGGGGCAGTCGAAAAACTGTTTTTT.

J is TRBJ1-3 and V is TRBV5-4; D ambiguous. Germline loops: CDR1 SGHNT, CDR2 YYREEE (reference sequence). The CDR3 loop spans 15 amino acids. V was pared by 2 bases and J by 0 bases, with 9 bases between. CDR3 loop: CASSLLGTSGNTIYF. In DNA form, the CDR3 reads TGTGCCAGCAGCTTATTGGGTACCTCTGGAAACACCATATATTTT.

The chain is built from TRBV18 and TRBJ1-4, with D possibly matching TRBD1 (6 bases). This CDR3 region has 14 residues. The ends were cut back, 4 bases at V and 1 base at J, with 7 bases in the middle. Germline lookup yields CDR1 KGHSH and CDR2 LQKENI. CDR3 bases: TGTGCCAGCTCACAGGACAGAACTAATGAAAAACTGTTTTTT. Translated, it gives CASSQDRTNEKLFF. Using reference TRBV18 and TRBJ1-4 for the parts outside the CDR3, the full variable domain is NAGVMQNPRHLVRRRGQEARLRCSPMKGHSHVYWYRQLPEEGLKFMVYLQKENIIDESGMPKERFSAEFPKEGPSILRIQQVVRGDSAAYFCASSQDRTNEKLFFGSGTQLSVL.

V usage is TRBV10-1 and J usage is TRBJ2-7; 10 nucleotides line up with TRBD1. J lost 2 bases, V lost 5 bases, and 12 bases had no gene match. CDR3 size: 17 residues. Germline-derived CDR1 and CDR2 are WNHNN and SYGVQD (reference sequence). In nucleotides, the CDR3 is TGCGCCAGCAGTCCCCTACCGGGACAGGGGTACCCCTACGAGCAGTACTTC. Translated: CASSPLPGQGYPYEQYF.

To note about this clone: The sample has other DNA sequences that encode this CDR3 too. The chain is built from TRBV9 and TRBJ1-5; D is uncertain. Trimming shortened V by 2 bases and J by 3 bases, and 9 bases separated the two germline ends. There are 14 residues in the CDR3. Germline V gene lookup returns CDR1 SGDLS and CDR2 YYNGEE. DNA for the CDR3: TGTGCCAGCAGCGTGGACGGATCCAATCAGCCCCAGCATTTT. Translated: CASSVDGSNQPQHF.

The chain recombines TRBV19 with TRBJ1-2; D gene uncertain. This CDR3 has 8 amino acids. Looked up from germline, CDR1 is LNHDA and CDR2 is SQIVND (reference sequence). The CDR3 loop is CEPRGYTF. CDR3 coding DNA: TGTGAGCCCCGCGGCTACACCTTC.

This chain links TRBV10-3 with TRBJ2-3, with D uncertain. The CDR3 spans 13 residues. The germline V and J ends were trimmed by 4 bases and 0 bases, with 5 bases remaining between them. Per the germline V gene, CDR1 is ENHRY and CDR2 is SYGVKD. The CDR3 DNA reads TGTGCCATCAGTGGGATTAGCACAGATACGCAGTATTTT. As protein: CAISGISTDTQYF.

CDR3 nucleotides: TGTGCCAGCAGTTTCCTAACAGCGGCGGGGGAGCAGTACTTC. Protein: CASSFLTAAGEQYF. The chain has TRBV28 and TRBJ2-7, with D maybe TRBD2 (6 bases). This CDR3 contains 14 residues. The V end lost 3 bases, the J end lost 7 bases, and 16 bases lay between the germline ends. Germline CDR1 is MDHEN and CDR2 is SYDVKM.

The chain links TRBV9 to TRBJ2-3; 7 bases map to TRBD2. The length of the CDR3 is 14 residues. Trimming took 0 bases from V and 4 from J; bases not matched to a gene: 2. Germline CDR1 and CDR2: SGDLS and YYNGEE. The CDR3 DNA is TGTGCCAGCAGCGTAGCAGGGAGGGCAGATACGCAGTATTTT. Translation: CASSVAGRADTQYF.

This chain uses TRBV7-3 with TRBJ2-1; 10 bases are shared with TRBD2. Unmatched junction bases numbered 19, after V lost 4 bases and J lost 7 bases. The germline gives CDR1 SGHTA, CDR2 FQGTGA. This CDR3 spans 19 amino acids. The CDR3 loop is CASSSRGPLSGGANNEQFF. The DNA for the CDR3 is TGTGCCAGCAGCTCCAGGGGCCCACTCAGCGGGGGGGCAAATAATGAGCAGTTCTTC.